These 15 T cell receptor beta chains originate from one sample sequenced in a study of T cell changes during pregnancy in multiple sclerosis. Profiled with immunoSEQ multiplex PCR; TCRdb holds only in-frame clones, not every one. The sample lists about 49,000 clones; around 87% were seen once. The material sequenced was peripheral blood, taken after pregnancy. The receptor source for this set is a female donor in good health, enrolled as a control in a pregnancy study.

This clone came up once. The genes are TRBV5-1 and TRBJ2-3; possible D gene TRBD2, 5 bases. Between the trimmed V and J ends, which lost 3 bases and 1 base, there was a span of 15 bases. Germline loops: CDR1 SGHRS, CDR2 YFSETQ. CDR3 length: 16 residues. CDR3 sequence (DNA): TGCGCCAGCAGCTACCGTGCGGGCCTTGGCACAGATACGCAGTATTTT. Amino acids: CASSYRAGLGTDTQYF.

This clone was counted once. The J gene is TRBJ2-2, the V gene TRBV4-1; possible D gene TRBD2, 5 bases. V gave up 4 bases and J gave up 3 bases, with 12 bases separating them. This CDR3 is 15 amino acids long. From germline, CDR1 is MGHRA and CDR2 YSYEKL. Here the CDR3 DNA reads TGCGCCAGCAGCCTCGGGGTTGGCGACACCGGGGAGCTGTTTTTT. Residues: CASSLGVGDTGELFF.

This sequence joins TRBV9 and TRBJ2-7; no clear D. CDR1 is SGDLS and CDR2 is YYNGEE in the germline V gene. V shed 0 bases and J shed 3 bases, with 7 bases lying between them. This CDR3 comprises 13 residues. CDR3: CASSVAENYEQYF. The CDR3 DNA follows: TGTGCCAGCAGCGTAGCTGAGAACTACGAGCAGTACTTC.

The chain uses TRBV5-4 and TRBJ2-5; 7 positions match TRBD2. Germline CDR1 reads SGHNT; CDR2 reads YYREEE (reference sequence). This CDR3 is built from 15 residues. The J segment lost 1 base and the V segment lost 4 bases, leaving 7 bases of the junction unmatched. CDR3 DNA sequence: TGTGCCAGCAGCCGGCGGGCTAGCGGCCAAGAGACCCAGTACTTC. It yields the protein CASSRRASGQETQYF.

The rearrangement uses TRBV7-2 and TRBJ1-4; 9 nucleotides agree with TRBD1. The J segment lost 8 bases and the V segment lost 5 bases, leaving 9 bases of the junction unmatched. This CDR3 is built from 15 residues. Germline lookup yields CDR1 SGHTA and CDR2 FQGNSA. The CDR3 reads CASSTHGQGLEKLFF. CDR3 DNA: TGTGCCAGCAGCACACATGGACAGGGGTTGGAAAAACTGTTTTTT.

The chain combines TRBV9 with TRBJ1-3; TRBD1 matches 9 bases. CDR1 and CDR2 from the germline V gene are SGDLS and YYNGEE. Germline trimming cut 3 bases from V and 11 bases from J; bases unmatched to any gene: 12. The CDR3 spans 15 residues. The CDR3 bases are TGTGCCAGCAGCGCACCCGGGACAGGGTTGCCCGCCATATATTTT. Residues: CASSAPGTGLPAIYF.

This clone was picked up one time. This chain uses TRBV19 with TRBJ1-5; TRBD1 matches 8 bases. The CDR3 totals 15 residues. V was clipped by 4 bases and J by 7 bases; unmatched bases: 9. Per germline, CDR1 LNHDA and CDR2 SQIVND (reference sequence). The CDR3 nucleotides are TGTGCCAGTAGTAGACAGGGGCAAGGGAGGCAGCCCCAGCATTTT. Protein sequence: CASSRQGQGRQPQHF. Supplemented by reference TRBV19 and TRBJ1-5, the full variable domain reads DGGITQSPKYLFRKEGQNVTLSCEQNLNHDAMYWYRQDPGQGLRLIYYSQIVNDFQKGDIAEGYSVSREKKESFPLTVTSAQKNPTAFYLCASSRQGQGRQPQHFGDGTRLSIL.

The genes are TRBV19 and TRBJ1-3; 8 nucleotides match TRBD1. The length of the CDR3 is 15 residues. With 3 bases clipped from V and 4 bases from J, the junction kept 5 bases outside the gene matches. The germline gives CDR1 LNHDA, CDR2 SQIVND (reference sequence). CDR3 residues: CASSMDRAGGNTIYF. The CDR3, as DNA: TGTGCCAGTAGTATGGACAGGGCAGGCGGAAACACCATATATTTT.

This clone was observed a single time. The chain employs TRBV6-9 and TRBJ2-5, with TRBD2 matching over 8 bases. Germline V lookup: CDR1 MNHGY, CDR2 SVAAGI. Trimming at V came to 7 bases and at J to 3 bases, leaving 16 bases not matched to a gene. The CDR3 totals 17 residues. As DNA, the CDR3 is TGTGCCAGCACCCTATGCGGGACTAGTAGATTGGAAGAGACCCAGTACTTC. This encodes CASTLCGTSRLEETQYF.

The rearrangement uses TRBV2 and TRBJ2-2; 13 nucleotides align to TRBD2. Trimming at V came to 6 bases and at J to 4 bases, leaving 2 bases not matched to a gene. Germline values: CDR1 SNHLY, CDR2 FYNNEI. The CDR3 contains 15 residues. As DNA, the CDR3 is TGTGCCAGCAGCCGACTAGCGGGAGGCACCGGGGAGCTGTTTTTT. Amino acid sequence: CASSRLAGGTGELFF.

The chain joins TRBV28 to TRBJ2-5; TRBD2 agrees at 7 bases. This CDR3 comprises 15 residues. CDR1 MDHEN and CDR2 SYDVKM come from the germline V gene. V shed 4 bases and J 5 bases; nucleotides not matched to a gene: 10. The CDR3 sequence: CASSSPPQGGETQYF. DNA of the CDR3: TGTGCCAGCAGTTCCCCCCCCCAGGGAGGGGAGACCCAGTACTTC.

Comments on this clone: At one boundary the junction diverges from the germline segment, which might be a read error. The chain joins TRBV19 to TRBJ2-5; 7 nucleotides line up with TRBD1. Germline V gene lookup returns CDR1 LNHDA and CDR2 SQIVND (reference sequence). This CDR3 has 15 residues. The CDR3 loop is CASSVETGFGETQYF. CDR3 in DNA: TGTGCCAGTAGTGTAGAGACAGGGTTCGGGGAGACCCAGTACTTC.

V and J are TRBV7-3 and TRBJ2-3, with TRBD1 matching 12 bases. Trimming removed 5 bases from V and 6 bases from J; junction bases left unmatched: 6. This CDR3 is 15 amino acids long. Germline V gene sequence: CDR1 SGHTA, CDR2 FQGTGA. The CDR3 DNA sequence: TGTGCCAGCAGCCCAGGGACAGGGGGCTCTGATACGCAGTATTTT. Residues: CASSPGTGGSDTQYF.

V usage is TRBV29-1 and J usage is TRBJ1-2; possibly TRBD1 for D (5 bases). The CDR3 loop spans 13 amino acids. Trimming left V 4 bases short and J 6 bases short, with 15 bases between. Looked up from germline, CDR1 is SQVTM and CDR2 is ANQGSEA. The CDR3 protein is CSVGSPGGDGYTF. The CDR3 DNA reads TGCAGCGTTGGAAGCCCGGGGGGTGATGGCTACACCTTC.

The chain links TRBV9 to TRBJ2-2, with 13 positions matching TRBD2. Germline V lookup: CDR1 SGDLS, CDR2 YYNGEE. J gave up 7 bases and V 2 bases, and 8 bases lay outside the gene matches. CDR3 size: 17 residues. The CDR3 DNA reads as TGTGCCAGCAGCGTTACTAGCGGGAGGGCCATCGGCGGGGAGCTGTTTTTT. Translated, it gives CASSVTSGRAIGGELFF.